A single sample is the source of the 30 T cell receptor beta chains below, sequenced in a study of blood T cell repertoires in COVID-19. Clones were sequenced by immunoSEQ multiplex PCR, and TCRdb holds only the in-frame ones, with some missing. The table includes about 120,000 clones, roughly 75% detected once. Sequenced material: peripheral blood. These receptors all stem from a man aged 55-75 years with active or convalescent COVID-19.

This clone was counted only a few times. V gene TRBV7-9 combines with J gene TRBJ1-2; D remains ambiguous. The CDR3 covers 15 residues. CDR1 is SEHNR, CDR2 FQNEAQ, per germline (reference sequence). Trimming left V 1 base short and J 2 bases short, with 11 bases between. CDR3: CASSLGSGDNYGYTF. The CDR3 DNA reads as TGTGCCAGCAGCTTAGGTTCGGGAGACAACTATGGCTACACCTTC.

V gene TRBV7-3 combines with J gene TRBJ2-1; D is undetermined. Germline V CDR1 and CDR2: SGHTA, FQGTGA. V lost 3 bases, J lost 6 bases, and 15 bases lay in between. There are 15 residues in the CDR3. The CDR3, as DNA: TGTGCCAGCAGCTTCAACAACGATGGCCCCAATGAGCAGTTCTTC. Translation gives CASSFNNDGPNEQFF.

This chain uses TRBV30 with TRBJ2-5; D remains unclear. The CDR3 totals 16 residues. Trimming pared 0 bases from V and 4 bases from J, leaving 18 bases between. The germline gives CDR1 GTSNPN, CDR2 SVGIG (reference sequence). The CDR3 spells CAWSVRGGPGGETQYF. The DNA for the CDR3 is TGTGCCTGGAGTGTACGCGGCGGTCCCGGTGGAGAGACCCAGTACTTC.

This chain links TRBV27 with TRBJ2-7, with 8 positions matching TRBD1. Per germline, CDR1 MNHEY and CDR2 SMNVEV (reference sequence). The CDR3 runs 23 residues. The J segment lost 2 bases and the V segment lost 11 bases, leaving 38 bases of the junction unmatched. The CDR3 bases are TGTGCCGGCCCCCTGAGCACTTTGCCAGGGGGCTTGCGGGAATCTCGCTACACCTACGAGCAGTACTTC. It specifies CAGPLSTLPGGLRESRYTYEQYF.

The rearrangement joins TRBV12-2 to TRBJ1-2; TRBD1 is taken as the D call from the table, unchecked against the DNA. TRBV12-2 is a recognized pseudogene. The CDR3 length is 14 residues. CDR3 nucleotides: TGTGCAAGTCCCCCATTTGACACTAACTATGGCTACACCTTC. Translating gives CASPPFDTNYGYTF.

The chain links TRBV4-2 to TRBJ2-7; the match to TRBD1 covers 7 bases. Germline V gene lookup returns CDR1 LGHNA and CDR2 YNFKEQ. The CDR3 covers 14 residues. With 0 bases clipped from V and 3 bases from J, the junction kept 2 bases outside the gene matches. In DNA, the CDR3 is TGTGCCAGCAGCCAAGAGAGGGGGCACTACGAGCAGTACTTC. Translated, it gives CASSQERGHYEQYF.

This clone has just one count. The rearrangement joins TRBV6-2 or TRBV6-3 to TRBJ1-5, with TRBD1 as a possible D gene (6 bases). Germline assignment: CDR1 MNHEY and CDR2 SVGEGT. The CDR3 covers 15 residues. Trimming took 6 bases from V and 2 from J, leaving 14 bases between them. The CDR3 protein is CASSFAGAGNQPQHF. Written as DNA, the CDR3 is TGTGCCAGCAGCTTTGCGGGGGCGGGCAATCAGCCCCAGCATTTT.

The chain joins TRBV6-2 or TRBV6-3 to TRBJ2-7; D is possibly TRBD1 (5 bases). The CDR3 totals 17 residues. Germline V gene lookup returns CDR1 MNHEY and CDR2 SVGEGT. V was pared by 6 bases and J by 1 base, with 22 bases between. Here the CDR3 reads CASSPNGQGLSSYEQYF. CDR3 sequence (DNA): TGTGCCAGCAGCCCTAACGGTCAGGGCCTTTCTTCCTACGAGCAGTACTTC.

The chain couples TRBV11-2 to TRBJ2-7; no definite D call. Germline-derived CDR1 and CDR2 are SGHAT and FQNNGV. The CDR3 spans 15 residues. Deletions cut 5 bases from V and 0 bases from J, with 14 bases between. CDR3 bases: TGTGCCAGCAGCCTCACCCCGCGGAGCTCCTACGAGCAGTACTTC. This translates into CASSLTPRSSYEQYF.

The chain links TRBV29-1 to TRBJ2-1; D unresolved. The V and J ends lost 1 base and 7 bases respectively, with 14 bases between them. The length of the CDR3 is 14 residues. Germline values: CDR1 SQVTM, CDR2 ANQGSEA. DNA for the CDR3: TGCAGCGTTGAAGTTCCCTTACCCGGGAATGAGCAGTTCTTC. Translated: CSVEVPLPGNEQFF.

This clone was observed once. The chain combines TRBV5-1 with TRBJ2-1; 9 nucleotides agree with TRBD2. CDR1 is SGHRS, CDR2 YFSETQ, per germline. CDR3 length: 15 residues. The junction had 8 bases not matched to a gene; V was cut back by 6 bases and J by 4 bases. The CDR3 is CASTRLAVEYNEQFF. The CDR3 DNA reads TGCGCCAGCACCAGACTAGCGGTAGAGTACAATGAGCAGTTCTTC. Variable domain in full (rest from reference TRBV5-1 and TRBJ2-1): KAGVTQTPRYLIKTRGQQVTLSCSPISGHRSVSWYQQTPGQGLQFLFEYFSETQRNKGNFPGRFSGRQFSNSRSEMNVSTLELGDSALYLCASTRLAVEYNEQFFGPGTRLTVL.

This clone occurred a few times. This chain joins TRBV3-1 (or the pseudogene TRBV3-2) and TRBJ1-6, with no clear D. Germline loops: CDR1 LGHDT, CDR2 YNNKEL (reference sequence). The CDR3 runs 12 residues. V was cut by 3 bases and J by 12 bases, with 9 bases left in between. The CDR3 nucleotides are TGTGCCAGCAGCCATCCCGGGTTACCCCTCCACTTT. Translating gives CASSHPGLPLHF.

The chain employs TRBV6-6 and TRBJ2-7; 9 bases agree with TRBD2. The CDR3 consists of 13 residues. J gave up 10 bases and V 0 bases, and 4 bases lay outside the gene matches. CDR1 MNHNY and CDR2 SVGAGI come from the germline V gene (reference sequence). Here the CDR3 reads CASSYSLAGHQYF. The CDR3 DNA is TGTGCCAGCAGTTACTCTCTAGCGGGACACCAGTACTTC.

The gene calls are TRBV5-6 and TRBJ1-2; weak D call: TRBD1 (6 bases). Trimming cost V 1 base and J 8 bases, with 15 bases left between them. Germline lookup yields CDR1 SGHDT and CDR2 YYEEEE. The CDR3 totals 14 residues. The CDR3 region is CASSLQQGSEGYTF. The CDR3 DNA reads TGTGCCAGCAGCTTGCAGCAGGGGTCCGAGGGCTACACCTTC.

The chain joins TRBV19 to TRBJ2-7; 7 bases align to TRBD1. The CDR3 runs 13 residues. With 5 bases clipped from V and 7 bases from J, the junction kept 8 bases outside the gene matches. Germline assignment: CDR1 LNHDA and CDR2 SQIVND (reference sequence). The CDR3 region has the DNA TGTGCCAGTAGTTCGGGACAGTTGGGAGAGCAGTACTTC. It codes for CASSSGQLGEQYF. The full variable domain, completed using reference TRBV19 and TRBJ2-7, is DGGITQSPKYLFRKEGQNVTLSCEQNLNHDAMYWYRQDPGQGLRLIYYSQIVNDFQKGDIAEGYSVSREKKESFPLTVTSAQKNPTAFYLCASSSGQLGEQYFGPGTRLTVT.

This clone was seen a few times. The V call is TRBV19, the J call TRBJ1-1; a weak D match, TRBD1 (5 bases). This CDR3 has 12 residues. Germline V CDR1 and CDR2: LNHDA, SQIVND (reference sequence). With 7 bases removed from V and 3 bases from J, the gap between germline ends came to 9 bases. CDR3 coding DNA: TGTGCCAGTATGGACATCCACACTGAAGCTTTCTTT. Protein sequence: CASMDIHTEAFF. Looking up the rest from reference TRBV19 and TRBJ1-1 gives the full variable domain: DGGITQSPKYLFRKEGQNVTLSCEQNLNHDAMYWYRQDPGQGLRLIYYSQIVNDFQKGDIAEGYSVSREKKESFPLTVTSAQKNPTAFYLCASMDIHTEAFFGQGTRLTVV.

CDR3 region: CASGLNINQPQHF. The CDR3 bases are TGTGCTAGTGGGCTAAATATCAATCAGCCCCAGCATTTT. V is TRBV12-5 and J is TRBJ1-5; D remains unclear. Germline-derived CDR1 and CDR2 are LGHNT and FRNRAP. The V gene lost 6 bases and the J gene lost 3 bases, with 9 bases spanning the gap. The CDR3 contains 13 residues.

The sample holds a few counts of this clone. CDR3 in DNA: TGCGCCAGCAGCCAAGATGGGGGCGGCGGCCCCCCCGGGGAGCTGTTTTTT. This translates into CASSQDGGGGPPGELFF. The chain joins TRBV4-1 to TRBJ2-2; D is perhaps TRBD1 (6 bases). CDR1 MGHRA and CDR2 YSYEKL come from the germline V gene. CDR3 length: 17 residues. Trimming stripped 0 bases from V and 6 bases from J, with 17 bases between.

The DNA of the CDR3 is TGTGCCACCAGTGGGGCCGGGGACGAGCAGTACTTC. This encodes CATSGAGDEQYF. This chain joins TRBV24-1 and TRBJ2-7; TRBD2 is a possible D gene (5 bases). The CDR3 covers 12 residues. Per the germline V gene, CDR1 is KGHDR and CDR2 is SFDVKD. The V and J ends lost 5 bases and 5 bases respectively, with 9 bases between them.

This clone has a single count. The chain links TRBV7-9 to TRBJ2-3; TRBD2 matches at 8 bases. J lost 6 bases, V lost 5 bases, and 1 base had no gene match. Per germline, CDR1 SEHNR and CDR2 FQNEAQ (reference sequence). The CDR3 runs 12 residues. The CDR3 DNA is TGTGCCAGCAGCCCGGGGGGGGATACGCAGTATTTT. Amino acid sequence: CASSPGGDTQYF.

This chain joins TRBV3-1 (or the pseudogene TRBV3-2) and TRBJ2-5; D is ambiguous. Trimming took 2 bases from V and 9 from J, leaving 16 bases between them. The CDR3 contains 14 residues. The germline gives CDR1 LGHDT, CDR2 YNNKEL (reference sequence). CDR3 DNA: TGTGCCAGCAGCCAACGATACCCCTCTGAGGCCCAGTACTTC. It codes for CASSQRYPSEAQYF.

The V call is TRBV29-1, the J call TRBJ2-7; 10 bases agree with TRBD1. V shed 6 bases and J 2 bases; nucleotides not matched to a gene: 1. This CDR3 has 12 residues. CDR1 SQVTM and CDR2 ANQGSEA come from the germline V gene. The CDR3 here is CSVGTGAYEQYF. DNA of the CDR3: TGCAGCGTCGGGACAGGGGCCTACGAGCAGTACTTC.

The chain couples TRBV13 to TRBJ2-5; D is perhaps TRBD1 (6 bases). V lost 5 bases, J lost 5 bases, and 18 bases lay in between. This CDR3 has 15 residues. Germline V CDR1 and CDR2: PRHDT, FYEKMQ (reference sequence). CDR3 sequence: CASSPNRDQGETQYF. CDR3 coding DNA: TGTGCCAGCAGCCCGAACCGGGACCAGGGGGAGACCCAGTACTTC.

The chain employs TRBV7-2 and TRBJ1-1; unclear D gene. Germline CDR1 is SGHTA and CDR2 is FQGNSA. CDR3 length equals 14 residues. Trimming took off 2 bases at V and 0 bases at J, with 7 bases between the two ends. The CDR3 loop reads CASSLLALNTEAFF. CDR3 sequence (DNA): TGTGCCAGCAGCTTACTGGCCTTGAACACTGAAGCTTTCTTT.

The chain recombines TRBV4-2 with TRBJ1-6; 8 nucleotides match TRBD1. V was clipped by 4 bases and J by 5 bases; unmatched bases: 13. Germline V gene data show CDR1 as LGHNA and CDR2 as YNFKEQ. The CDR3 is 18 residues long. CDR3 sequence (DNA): TGTGCCAGCAGCCTAAACTATAATCCGACAGGGGATAATTCACCCCTCCACTTT. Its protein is CASSLNYNPTGDNSPLHF.

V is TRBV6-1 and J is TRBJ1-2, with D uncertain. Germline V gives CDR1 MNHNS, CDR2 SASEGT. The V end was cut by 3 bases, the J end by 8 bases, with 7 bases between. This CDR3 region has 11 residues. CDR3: CASSDRRGYTF. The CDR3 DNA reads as TGTGCCAGCAGTGACCGGCGGGGCTACACCTTC.

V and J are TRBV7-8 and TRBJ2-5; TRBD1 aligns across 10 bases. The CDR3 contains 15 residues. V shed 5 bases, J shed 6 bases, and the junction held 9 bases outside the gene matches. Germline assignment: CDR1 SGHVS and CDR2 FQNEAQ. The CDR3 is CASSLDRGLGKTQYF. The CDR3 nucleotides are TGTGCCAGCAGCCTTGACAGGGGGCTAGGAAAGACCCAGTACTTC.

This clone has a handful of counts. CDR3 nucleotides: TGCGCCAGCAGCCGGGGGAGGAGTAACTCCTACGAGCAGTACTTC. Its translation: CASSRGRSNSYEQYF. This chain uses TRBV4-1 with TRBJ2-7; possibly TRBD2 for D (6 bases). With 4 bases removed from V and 0 bases from J, the gap between germline ends came to 13 bases. The CDR3 extends over 15 amino acids. Per the germline V gene, CDR1 is MGHRA and CDR2 is YSYEKL.

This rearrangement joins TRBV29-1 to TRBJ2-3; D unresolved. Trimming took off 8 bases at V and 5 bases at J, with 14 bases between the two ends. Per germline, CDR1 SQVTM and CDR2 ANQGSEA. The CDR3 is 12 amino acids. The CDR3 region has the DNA TGCAGCCCCTGGGCGATGGGAGATACGCAGTATTTT. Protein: CSPWAMGDTQYF.

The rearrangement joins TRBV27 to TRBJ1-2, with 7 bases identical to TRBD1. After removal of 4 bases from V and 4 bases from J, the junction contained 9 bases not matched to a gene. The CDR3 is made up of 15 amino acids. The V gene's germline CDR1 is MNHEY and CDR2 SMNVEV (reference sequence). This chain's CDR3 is CASSSRQGGRYGYTF. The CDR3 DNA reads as TGTGCCAGCAGTTCGAGACAGGGTGGTCGCTATGGCTACACCTTC.